This record concerns one T cell receptor beta chain sequence. The time point: patch test 1, 2 weeks after DPC sensitization. Treatment specified: therapeutic diphenylcyclopropenone sensitization with weekly scalp DPC. This specimen comes from a study of human T cells and chemical hapten exposure. TCRdb processed the RACE reads anew with MiXCR; each CDR3 protein has one entry. The top ten hold less than 2% of the sample, which has 150,000 to 200,000 distinct CDR3 sequences, more than 14% seen once. CDR1 is SGHNT and CDR2 is YYREEE in the germline V gene (reference sequence). V was clipped by 0 bases and J by 6 bases, with 9 bases between them. This CDR3 spans 13 amino acids.

The input for sequencing was whole blood, taken in connection with sensitization to the hapten diphenylcyclopropenone (DPC). The receptor was derived from a woman aged 25 to 45 with alopecia areata. Some clones in this sample may be carry-over from other donors' samples. The chain is built from TRBV5-4 and TRBJ1-1; weak D call: TRBD1 (6 bases). CDR3 sequence: CASSLAGVAEAFF. In nucleotides, the CDR3 is TGTGCCAGCAGCTTGGCAGGGGTGGCTGAAGCTTTCTTT. The full variable domain, with the rest looked up from reference TRBV5-4 and TRBJ1-1, is ETGVTQSPTHLIKTRGQQVTLRCSSQSGHNTVSWYQQALGQGPQFIFQYYREEENGRGNFPPRFSGLQFPNYSSELNVNALELDDSALYLCASSLAGVAEAFFGQGTRLTVV.